A single sample gave rise to the 14 T cell receptor beta chains below, sequenced in a study of blood T cell repertoires in COVID-19. The protocol was immunoSEQ multiplex PCR, while the TCRdb copy is restricted to in-frame clones and leaves out a portion. Among 100,000 or so clones listed, 81% were seen once. The sequenced sample consisted of peripheral blood. These receptors were obtained from a man older than 75 with acute or convalescent COVID-19.

The V gene is TRBV10-3, the J gene TRBJ2-1, with 9 bases lining up with TRBD2. This CDR3 is built from 14 residues. After removal of 7 bases from V and 5 bases from J, the junction contained 6 bases not matched to a gene. The germline gives CDR1 ENHRY, CDR2 SYGVKD. CDR3 loop: CAIKVSGGDNEQFF. CDR3 coding DNA: TGTGCCATCAAAGTTAGCGGGGGAGACAATGAGCAGTTCTTC.

This chain uses TRBV29-1 with TRBJ2-3; no clear D. CDR1 SQVTM and CDR2 ANQGSEA come from the germline V gene. This CDR3 has 13 amino acids. V was cut by 2 bases and J by 2 bases, with 8 bases left in between. In nucleotides, the CDR3 is TGCAGCGTTGAAACCCTACTCACAGATACGCAGTATTTT. This encodes CSVETLLTDTQYF.

This chain connects TRBV5-4 to TRBJ1-2; D unresolved. V lost 1 base, J lost 0 bases, and 7 bases lay in between. The CDR3 length is 14 residues. CDR1 is SGHNT and CDR2 is YYREEE in the germline V gene (reference sequence). Here the CDR3 DNA reads TGTGCCAGCAGCTTGTATGGCTCTAACTATGGCTACACCTTC. It specifies CASSLYGSNYGYTF.

The rearrangement uses TRBV18 and TRBJ1-1; TRBD1 matches 7 bases. This CDR3 region has 16 residues. CDR1 KGHSH and CDR2 LQKENI come from the germline V gene. V was pared by 6 bases and J by 2 bases, with 12 bases of the junction left unmatched. CDR3 loop: CASSRETGWGNTEAFF. The CDR3, as DNA: TGTGCCAGCTCCCGGGAGACAGGGTGGGGAAACACTGAAGCTTTCTTT.

The chain combines TRBV6-1 with TRBJ1-5; D is ambiguous. Trimming pared 0 bases from V and 6 bases from J, leaving 6 bases between. Per the germline V gene, CDR1 is MNHNS and CDR2 is SASEGT. The CDR3 extends over 13 amino acids. Written as DNA, the CDR3 is TGTGCCAGCAGTGAAGCTTTCCTTCAGCCCCAGCATTTT. Translating gives CASSEAFLQPQHF.

The V and J genes are TRBV14 and TRBJ1-1, with D unclear. V was pared by 1 base and J by 4 bases, with 10 bases between. There are 14 residues in the CDR3. CDR1 is SGHDN and CDR2 is FVKESK in the germline V gene. CDR3 protein: CASSQVLRFTEAFF. The CDR3, as DNA: TGTGCCAGCAGCCAAGTCTTGCGGTTCACTGAAGCTTTCTTT.

The chain couples TRBV5-1 to TRBJ1-3; D remains unclear. CDR1 is SGHRS and CDR2 is YFSETQ in the germline V gene. With 4 bases removed from V and 3 bases from J, the gap between germline ends came to 11 bases. This CDR3 contains 14 residues. The CDR3 reads CASSLDADGNTIYF. CDR3 nucleotide sequence: TGCGCCAGCAGCCTTGATGCGGATGGAAACACCATATATTTT.

CDR3 DNA: TGCGCCAGCAGCTTGCTAGGGGATAAAAACATTCAGTACTTC. Translating it yields CASSLLGDKNIQYF. The chain is built from TRBV5-1 and TRBJ2-4; weak D call: TRBD1 (5 bases). V was clipped by 1 base and J by 4 bases, with 9 bases between them. CDR1 is SGHRS, CDR2 YFSETQ, per germline. This CDR3 is 14 amino acids long.

The rearrangement links TRBV6-6 to TRBJ2-2; the match to TRBD1 covers 9 bases. CDR3 length: 13 residues. V lost 6 bases, J lost 7 bases, and 3 bases stayed unmatched. Germline CDR1 reads MNHNY; CDR2 reads SVGAGI (reference sequence). CDR3: CASSDRGIGELFF. CDR3 DNA sequence: TGTGCCAGCAGCGACAGGGGGATCGGGGAGCTGTTTTTT.

The chain links TRBV18 to TRBJ2-7; maybe TRBD1 (5 bases). Germline CDR1 is KGHSH and CDR2 is LQKENI. The V gene lost 6 bases and the J gene lost 2 bases, with 14 bases spanning the gap. The CDR3 sequence is 14 residues long. CDR3 protein: CASSPLGQAYEQYF. DNA for the CDR3: TGTGCCAGCTCGCCTTTGGGGCAGGCCTACGAGCAGTACTTC.

The chain is built from TRBV6-5 and TRBJ1-2; D call uncertain. The CDR3 spans 12 residues. Per germline, CDR1 MNHEY and CDR2 SVGAGI. Trimming removed 6 bases from V and 4 bases from J, with 9 bases in between. The CDR3 region is CASSPDTYGYTF. The CDR3 DNA is TGTGCCAGCAGCCCCGACACCTATGGCTACACCTTC.

The genes are TRBV29-1 and TRBJ2-5; D not resolved. V was clipped by 1 base and J by 1 base, with 7 bases between them. The CDR3 extends over 13 amino acids. Germline V gene data show CDR1 as SQVTM and CDR2 as ANQGSEA. DNA for the CDR3: TGCAGCGTTGAAGGCGATATCCAAGAGACCCAGTACTTC. Its translation: CSVEGDIQETQYF.

CDR3 bases: TGTGCCAGCAGTGAAGCGCTTTTTAGCGGGAGGGCAGATACGCAGTATTTT. This sequence encodes CASSEALFSGRADTQYF. This rearrangement joins TRBV2 to TRBJ2-3; TRBD2 aligns across 11 bases. The CDR3 is 17 residues long. The germline V gene has CDR1 SNHLY and CDR2 FYNNEI. V was clipped by 0 bases and J by 4 bases; unmatched bases: 6. Full variable domain (missing parts from reference TRBV2 and TRBJ2-3): EPEVTQTPSHQVTQMGQEVILRCVPISNHLYFYWYRQILGQKVEFLVSFYNNEISEKSEIFDDQFSVERPDGSNFTLKIRSTKLEDSAMYFCASSEALFSGRADTQYFGPGTRLTVL.

The rearrangement joins TRBV7-2 to TRBJ2-5; 8 bases are shared with TRBD2. Germline-derived CDR1 and CDR2 are SGHTA and FQGNSA. The CDR3 is made up of 17 amino acids. Trimming cost V 5 bases and J 2 bases; bases outside gene matches: 13. The DNA for the CDR3 is TGTGCCAGCAGCCCAGGGCGGGTTAGCGGGATTCAAGAGACCCAGTACTTC. Encoded protein: CASSPGRVSGIQETQYF. The variable domain in full, with the rest retrieved from reference TRBV7-2 and TRBJ2-5, is GAGVSQSPSNKVTEKGKDVELRCDPISGHTALYWYRQSLGQGLEFLIYFQGNSAPDKSGLPSDRFSAERTGGSVSTLTIQRTQQEDSAVYLCASSPGRVSGIQETQYFGPGTRLLVL.